This T cell receptor beta chain was profiled in a study of T cells in Graves' hyperthyroidism and ophthalmopathy. This clonotype was seen many times. The antigen remains undetermined. Regarding the study as a whole: Among clonotypes expanded in thyroid above 0.001, most were also found in blood. Using 13 V-J features, a model discriminated ophthalmopathy from stable hyperthyroidism.

Uncontrolled infection, other autoimmune disease, pregnancy or lactation disqualified patients from enrolment. Extraction of PBMCs used around 9.6 ml of fresh peripheral blood. The CDR3 regions of TCR beta were amplified from RNA transcripts. When the TCR CDR3 underwent first-round RT-PCR, the HTBI primer set was used. TCRdb independently ran MiXCR on the multiplex PCR reads; one entry per CDR3 protein. The repertoire holds approximately 610,000 distinct CDR3 sequences, with about 14% as singletons. The source of this sequence is a woman aged 40 to 55 with Graves' ophthalmopathy. Material: blood.

The CDR3 DNA reads as TGTGCCAGCAGCCAGCCAGGGCGCCAAGAGACCCAGTACTTC. Residues: CASSQPGRQETQYF. This chain uses TRBV6-5 with TRBJ2-5, with a tentative D call TRBD1 (5 bases). The CDR3 has 14 amino acids. Germline V lookup: CDR1 MNHEY, CDR2 SVGAGI. Trimming took 6 bases from V and 1 from J, leaving 12 bases between them.